A single sample gave rise to the 7 T cell receptor beta chains below, sequenced in a study of blood T cell repertoires in COVID-19. The table came from immunoSEQ multiplex PCR; TCRdb's copy has only in-frame clones and leaves some out. The sample has 90,000 to 100,000 clones, 80% to 90% seen once. Sequencing was performed on peripheral blood. The source is a man older than 75 with acute or convalescent COVID-19.

The chain uses TRBV30 and TRBJ2-1, with TRBD1 matching over 11 bases. Trimming cost V 2 bases and J 3 bases; bases outside gene matches: 3. Germline V gene sequence: CDR1 GTSNPN, CDR2 SVGIG (reference sequence). This CDR3 comprises 15 residues. The CDR3 DNA reads TGTGCCTGGAGTAGGACAGGGGGCTTCTACAATGAGCAGTTCTTC. Its protein product is CAWSRTGGFYNEQFF.

This chain uses TRBV6-5 with TRBJ1-4, with 7 nucleotides matching TRBD1. The CDR3 has 14 residues. The germline gives CDR1 MNHEY, CDR2 SVGAGI. V lost 6 bases, J lost 7 bases, and 8 bases stayed unmatched. CDR3 nucleotide sequence: TGTGCCAGCAGGCGACAGGGTCCTGCTGAAAAACTGTTTTTT. This encodes CASRRQGPAEKLFF.

CDR3: CASSSRSGTLNNEQFF. CDR3 DNA: TGTGCCAGCAGCTCAAGATCCGGGACTTTGAACAATGAGCAGTTCTTC. This chain connects TRBV7-2 to TRBJ2-1, with a possible D match to TRBD2 (6 bases). Trimming stripped 4 bases from V and 5 bases from J, with 18 bases between. CDR1 is SGHTA, CDR2 FQGNSA, per germline. The CDR3 is 16 residues long.

This clone was found once. The chain recombines TRBV11-2 with TRBJ2-7; 7 bases match TRBD1. The CDR3 extends over 15 amino acids. Germline CDR1 and CDR2: SGHAT and FQNNGV. With V trimmed by 4 bases and J by 5 bases, 11 bases remained unmatched. CDR3 coding DNA: TGTGCCAGCAGCTCCCAGCAGGGGGTGGGCCACGAGCAGTACTTC. It translates to CASSSQQGVGHEQYF.

The CDR3 DNA is TGTGCCAGCAGCCCTAACAGGGGTAGCACTGAAGCTTTCTTT. Its protein product is CASSPNRGSTEAFF. The gene calls are TRBV5-4 and TRBJ1-1, with TRBD1 identical over 7 bases. This CDR3 spans 14 amino acids. Germline values: CDR1 SGHNT, CDR2 YYREEE (reference sequence). Trimming took 4 bases from V and 4 from J; bases not matched to a gene: 7.

The gene calls are TRBV11-1 and TRBJ1-1; 8 positions agree with TRBD1. The V gene end was trimmed by 4 bases and the J gene end by 1 base; junction bases not matched to a gene: 5. CDR3 length equals 15 residues. CDR1 and CDR2 (germline): SGHAT, FQDESV (reference sequence). In nucleotides, the CDR3 is TGTGCCAGCAGCTCCCAGACAGGGGAGAACACTGAAGCTTTCTTT. This encodes CASSSQTGENTEAFF.

The chain couples TRBV7-9 to TRBJ1-2; D gene unclear. Germline V gives CDR1 SEHNR, CDR2 FQNEAQ (reference sequence). This CDR3 has 12 amino acids. V was trimmed by 1 base and J by 7 bases, leaving 7 bases between them. This CDR3 reads CASSLEGSGYTF. CDR3 DNA: TGTGCCAGCAGCTTAGAAGGGAGTGGCTACACCTTC.